The 27 T cell receptor beta chains given below trace back to one sample, sequenced in a study of shared clonotypes between healthy human individuals. The method was immunoSEQ multiplex PCR; TCRdb's version includes in-frame clones alone and lacks a portion of them. The table shows about 2.4 million clones, with around nine tenths occurring only once. The sequencing input was naive CD4+ T cells sorted from blood. Subset described: CD45RA+ positively selected. The receptors here all came from a man younger than 35 in good health.

This chain links TRBV5-1 with TRBJ2-7, with 9 bases matching TRBD2. The CDR3 contains 16 residues. Germline assignment: CDR1 SGHRS and CDR2 YFSETQ. V was clipped by 4 bases and J by 1 base; unmatched bases: 9. CDR3 region: CASSEQTSGQSYEQYF. The CDR3 coding sequence is TGCGCCAGCAGCGAACAGACTAGCGGTCAATCCTACGAGCAGTACTTC.

In the case of this clone: Other DNA sequences in this specimen translate into the identical CDR3. The chain recombines TRBV4-3 with TRBJ1-5, with TRBD1 as a possible D gene (5 bases). Germline CDR1 reads LGHNA; CDR2 reads YSLEER. The CDR3 is 14 residues long. With 3 bases removed from V and 2 bases from J, the gap between germline ends came to 8 bases. CDR3 in DNA: TGCGCCAGCAGCCAGGGCAGGGGCAATCAGCCCCAGCATTTT. Its protein product is CASSQGRGNQPQHF.

The chain employs TRBV19 and TRBJ2-1, with 13 bases that match TRBD2. CDR1 and CDR2 from the germline V gene are LNHDA and SQIVND (reference sequence). The CDR3 covers 17 residues. V gave up 5 bases and J gave up 3 bases; unmatched junction bases: 7. The DNA for the CDR3 is TGTGCCAGTAGTCCTTGGGGACTAGCGGGGAGCTACAATGAGCAGTTCTTC. This gives the protein CASSPWGLAGSYNEQFF. Full variable domain (rest looked up from reference TRBV19 and TRBJ2-1): DGGITQSPKYLFRKEGQNVTLSCEQNLNHDAMYWYRQDPGQGLRLIYYSQIVNDFQKGDIAEGYSVSREKKESFPLTVTSAQKNPTAFYLCASSPWGLAGSYNEQFFGPGTRLTVL.

V is TRBV12-5 and J is TRBJ1-1; D possibly corresponds to TRBD1 (5 bases). V lost 0 bases and J lost 1, with 9 bases in between. There are 15 residues in the CDR3. Germline-derived CDR1 and CDR2 are LGHNT and FRNRAP. CDR3 sequence reads: CASGLVRDGNTEAFF. CDR3 DNA sequence: TGTGCTAGTGGTTTGGTAAGGGACGGGAACACTGAAGCTTTCTTT.

J is TRBJ2-2 and V is TRBV7-2; TRBD2 matches at 10 bases. The J segment lost 7 bases and the V segment lost 6 bases, leaving 5 bases of the junction unmatched. Germline V gene lookup returns CDR1 SGHTA and CDR2 FQGNSA. The CDR3 runs 14 residues. CDR3 loop: CASRPSGRDGELFF. The CDR3 region has the DNA TGTGCCAGCAGACCAAGCGGGAGGGACGGGGAGCTGTTTTTT. Variable domain in full (rest from reference TRBV7-2 and TRBJ2-2): GAGVSQSPSNKVTEKGKDVELRCDPISGHTALYWYRQSLGQGLEFLIYFQGNSAPDKSGLPSDRFSAERTGGSVSTLTIQRTQQEDSAVYLCASRPSGRDGELFFGEGSRLTVL.

This chain joins TRBV30 and TRBJ1-2, with 8 bases identical to TRBD1. This CDR3 contains 13 residues. The V gene's germline CDR1 is GTSNPN and CDR2 SVGIG (reference sequence). The junction had 9 bases not matched to a gene; V was cut back by 8 bases and J by 4 bases. The CDR3 coding sequence is TGTGCCAGTACCAGGGGGCTTAGCTATGGCTACACCTTC. Translated: CASTRGLSYGYTF.

The chain employs TRBV19 and TRBJ2-2; TRBD2 is a possible D gene (6 bases). The CDR3 is made up of 16 amino acids. Germline CDR1 reads LNHDA; CDR2 reads SQIVND (reference sequence). V was trimmed by 1 base and J by 5 bases, leaving 14 bases between them. The CDR3: CASSIVPGVGTGELFF. CDR3 in DNA: TGTGCCAGTAGTATAGTTCCGGGAGTGGGTACCGGGGAGCTGTTTTTT.

The V gene is TRBV9, the J gene TRBJ2-1; D gene unclear. Germline V lookup: CDR1 SGDLS, CDR2 YYNGEE. Trimming took off 0 bases at V and 3 bases at J, with 7 bases between the two ends. The CDR3 has 14 residues. This CDR3 is CASSVELSYNEQFF. The CDR3 nucleotides read TGTGCCAGCAGCGTAGAACTCAGCTACAATGAGCAGTTCTTC.

This chain connects TRBV5-4 to TRBJ1-1; the match to TRBD1 covers 7 bases. V was clipped by 4 bases and J by 5 bases; unmatched bases: 8. CDR1 is SGHNT, CDR2 YYREEE, per germline (reference sequence). The CDR3 is 14 amino acids. CDR3 in amino acids: CASSQKTGSTEAFF. DNA of the CDR3: TGTGCCAGCAGCCAGAAGACAGGGTCGACTGAAGCTTTCTTT.

This clone was observed a single time. The rearrangement links TRBV28 to TRBJ2-1; D may correspond to TRBD1 or TRBD2 (5 bases each). Trimming removed 2 bases at V and 12 bases at J, with 11 bases between. The length of the CDR3 is 12 residues. Germline CDR1 is MDHEN and CDR2 is SYDVKM. CDR3 nucleotides: TGTGCCAGCAGTTTAGTCGGGGCCCCGCAGTTCTTC. The encoded protein is CASSLVGAPQFF.

Note on this clone: Other nucleotide sequences in the sample specify the same CDR3. This chain joins TRBV18 and TRBJ2-1; 12 bases align to TRBD2. Germline trimming cut 3 bases from V and 5 bases from J; bases unmatched to any gene: 2. Germline loops: CDR1 KGHSH, CDR2 LQKENI. The CDR3 contains 15 residues. The CDR3 spells CASSPLAGGNNEQFF. The CDR3 bases are TGTGCCAGCTCACCGCTAGCGGGAGGGAACAATGAGCAGTTCTTC.

The V call is TRBV27, the J call TRBJ1-2; 7 nucleotides agree with TRBD1. This CDR3 has 14 amino acids. Per germline, CDR1 MNHEY and CDR2 SMNVEV (reference sequence). V trimming: 5 bases; J trimming: 4 bases; junction bases outside the gene matches: 7. The CDR3 DNA sequence: TGTGCCAGCAGTATCCGACAGGGCGGCTATGGCTACACCTTC. Protein product: CASSIRQGGYGYTF.

The chain uses TRBV6-1 and TRBJ2-2, with 7 bases fitting TRBD1. With V trimmed by 8 bases and J by 0 bases, 6 bases remained unmatched. The CDR3 loop spans 15 amino acids. Germline CDR1 and CDR2: MNHNS and SASEGT. The CDR3 DNA is TGTGCCAGCCCTAAAGGGACAGCGAACACCGGGGAGCTGTTTTTT. Its protein product is CASPKGTANTGELFF.

In DNA form, the CDR3 reads TGTGCCAGCAGTTTACGACAGTACTATAGCAATCAGCCCCAGCATTTT. Encoded protein: CASSLRQYYSNQPQHF. The chain employs TRBV28 and TRBJ1-5, with D perhaps TRBD1 (5 bases). With 2 bases removed from V and 0 bases from J, the gap between germline ends came to 11 bases. This CDR3 comprises 16 residues. Germline V gives CDR1 MDHEN, CDR2 SYDVKM.

J is TRBJ1-1 and V is TRBV21-1; the table's D call TRBD1 went unverified against the DNA. TRBV21-1 is a pseudogene. This CDR3 is 18 amino acids long. As DNA, the CDR3 is TGTGCCAGCAGCATCAGGGGCAGGGGGCCTCCCATGAACACTGAAGCTTTCTTT. This sequence encodes CASSIRGRGPPMNTEAFF.

The chain employs TRBV30 and TRBJ2-7; D is unresolved. V lost 8 bases and J lost 5, with 13 bases in between. This CDR3 comprises 11 residues. The germline V gene has CDR1 GTSNPN and CDR2 SVGIG (reference sequence). As DNA, the CDR3 is TGTGCCCTGACCACTGACCACGAGCAGTACTTC. It is translated as CALTTDHEQYF.

This sequence joins TRBV4-1 and TRBJ1-1, with D possibly matching TRBD1 (6 bases). The germline gives CDR1 MGHRA, CDR2 YSYEKL. This CDR3 is 16 amino acids long. The V end lost 1 base, the J end lost 0 bases, and 12 bases lay between the germline ends. CDR3 nucleotides: TGCGCCAGCAGCCAAGCCAGGGGAGGGATGAACACTGAAGCTTTCTTT. It is translated as CASSQARGGMNTEAFF.

The chain couples TRBV11-2 to TRBJ2-7; TRBD1 is a possible D gene (5 bases). Germline V lookup: CDR1 SGHAT, CDR2 FQNNGV. The CDR3 loop spans 11 amino acids. V was trimmed by 7 bases and J by 3 bases, leaving 7 bases between them. The CDR3 here is CASTGIYEQYF. CDR3 in DNA: TGTGCCAGCACAGGGATCTACGAGCAGTACTTC.

The V and J genes are TRBV6-1 and TRBJ2-5; D possibly corresponds to TRBD1 (5 bases). Trimming left V 0 bases short and J 3 bases short, with 8 bases between. This CDR3 region has 14 residues. CDR1 MNHNS and CDR2 SASEGT come from the germline V gene. The CDR3 region has the DNA TGTGCCAGCAGTGAAGCGGGCAGGGAAGAGACCCAGTACTTC. Translating gives CASSEAGREETQYF.

Of note for this clone: This sample includes further DNA sequences coding for the same CDR3. V gene TRBV19 combines with J gene TRBJ1-6; TRBD1 agrees at 10 bases. The germline V gene has CDR1 LNHDA and CDR2 SQIVND (reference sequence). This CDR3 contains 16 residues. With 8 bases clipped from V and 0 bases from J, the junction kept 4 bases outside the gene matches. The CDR3: CASSTGGSSYNSPLHF. The CDR3 DNA is TGTGCCAGTTCGACAGGGGGCAGCTCCTATAATTCACCCCTCCACTTT.

DNA for the CDR3: TGTGCCAGCGGTGCATCAGGAGGGCAGTACTTC. Residues: CASGASGGQYF. The V and J genes are TRBV28 and TRBJ2-7; possible D gene TRBD2, 5 bases. The CDR3 spans 11 residues. V was trimmed by 8 bases and J by 9 bases, leaving 14 bases between them. CDR1 MDHEN and CDR2 SYDVKM come from the germline V gene.

Concerning this clone itself: Additional DNA sequences in this sample encode the identical CDR3. This chain connects TRBV5-1 to TRBJ2-3, with D uncertain. The V end was cut by 1 base, the J end by 6 bases, with 6 bases between. The CDR3 spans 12 residues. The germline V gene has CDR1 SGHRS and CDR2 YFSETQ. The CDR3 is CASSLRADTQYF. CDR3 sequence (DNA): TGCGCCAGCAGCTTGCGAGCGGATACGCAGTATTTT.

The chain employs TRBV4-1 and TRBJ1-5; D uncertain. Germline V gene lookup returns CDR1 MGHRA and CDR2 YSYEKL. This CDR3 has 16 amino acids. V shed 1 base and J shed 2 bases, with 12 bases lying between them. The CDR3: CASSQVSKAGNQPQHF. The DNA for the CDR3 is TGCGCCAGCAGCCAAGTTTCAAAGGCGGGCAATCAGCCCCAGCATTTT.

The chain joins TRBV15 to TRBJ2-1; 9 bases map to TRBD2. There are 18 residues in the CDR3. V was pared by 1 base and J by 4 bases, with 11 bases of the junction left unmatched. Per germline, CDR1 LNHNV and CDR2 YYDKDF (reference sequence). CDR3 bases: TGTGCCACCAGCAGAGTTTTAGCGGGAGCCTGGAGATACAATGAGCAGTTCTTC. Protein product: CATSRVLAGAWRYNEQFF.

The rearrangement joins TRBV30 to TRBJ1-4, with TRBD1 matching over 9 bases. Germline V gives CDR1 GTSNPN, CDR2 SVGIG (reference sequence). The ends lost 4 bases at V and 8 bases at J; junction bases unmatched: 8. The CDR3 is made up of 14 amino acids. The CDR3 here is CAWNRDRAEEKLFF. CDR3 coding DNA: TGTGCCTGGAACCGGGACAGGGCGGAGGAAAAACTGTTTTTT.

The J gene is TRBJ2-3, the V gene TRBV19; 7 bases match TRBD2. Germline CDR1 LNHDA, CDR2 SQIVND (reference sequence). The CDR3 length is 15 residues. V shed 1 base and J 4 bases; nucleotides not matched to a gene: 5. The chain's CDR3 is CASSIVAGVSDTQYF. The CDR3, as DNA: TGTGCCAGTAGTATAGTGGCGGGAGTGTCAGATACGCAGTATTTT.

This chain links TRBV5-1 with TRBJ2-7; maybe TRBD2 (6 bases). The germline V gene encodes CDR1 SGHRS and CDR2 YFSETQ. Deletions cut 1 base from V and 3 bases from J, with 14 bases between. The CDR3 runs 15 residues. The chain's CDR3 is CASSLLGVGGYEQYF. For the CDR3, the DNA is TGCGCCAGCAGCTTGCTCGGCGTCGGGGGCTACGAGCAGTACTTC. Supplemented by reference TRBV5-1 and TRBJ2-7, the full variable domain reads KAGVTQTPRYLIKTRGQQVTLSCSPISGHRSVSWYQQTPGQGLQFLFEYFSETQRNKGNFPGRFSGRQFSNSRSEMNVSTLELGDSALYLCASSLLGVGGYEQYFGPGTRLTVT.